One and the same sample provided the 30 T cell receptor beta chains below, sequenced in a study of memory CD4+ T cells and cytomegalovirus serostatus. The sort gate was single viable CD3+CD4+CD8-CD45RO+ cells for memory CD4+ T cells. Clones were read by immunoSEQ multiplex PCR, and TCRdb kept only the in-frame ones, dropping some. The sample lists approximately 42,000 clones; 79% were seen once. Sequencing was performed on memory CD4+ T cells from blood. Receptor source: an adult in good health and CMV-seronegative.

The chain has TRBV5-6 and TRBJ2-5; 8 bases match TRBD1. In germline, CDR1 is SGHDT, CDR2 YYEEEE. CDR3 length: 15 amino acids. The trim removed 2 bases at V and 5 bases at J, leaving 8 bases unmatched. The CDR3 spells CASSLRTGLRETQYF. CDR3 coding DNA: TGTGCCAGCAGCTTAAGGACAGGGTTGAGGGAGACCCAGTACTTC.

The J gene is TRBJ1-2, the V gene TRBV19; D not certain. CDR3 length equals 14 residues. V was trimmed by 2 bases and J by 4 bases, leaving 11 bases between them. Per germline, CDR1 LNHDA and CDR2 SQIVND (reference sequence). The CDR3 DNA reads as TGTGCCAGTAGTATAAGGGCAGCCCCCTATGGCTACACCTTC. This codes for CASSIRAAPYGYTF.

V usage is TRBV2 and J usage is TRBJ1-1; D call uncertain. The CDR3 is 13 residues long. V shed 6 bases and J shed 1 base, with 9 bases lying between them. Germline values: CDR1 SNHLY, CDR2 FYNNEI. CDR3 coding DNA: TGTGCCAGCAGCCTCGGGCCGAACACTGAAGCTTTCTTT. It yields the protein CASSLGPNTEAFF.

This clone is labeled as medium-sized. The chain employs TRBV2 and TRBJ1-5; 9 positions match TRBD1. The junction had 2 bases not matched to a gene; V was cut back by 6 bases and J by 5 bases. The germline V gene has CDR1 SNHLY and CDR2 FYNNEI. The length of the CDR3 is 13 residues. CDR3 bases: TGTGCCAGCAGGAGGACAGGGGATCAGCCCCAGCATTTT. Translating gives CASRRTGDQPQHF.

The chain links TRBV9 to TRBJ2-7; 9 bases are a match to TRBD2. The CDR3 has 15 residues. Trimming removed 4 bases from V and 2 bases from J; junction bases left unmatched: 7. Germline assignment: CDR1 SGDLS and CDR2 YYNGEE. CDR3 in DNA: TGTGCCAGCAGCCCCCGACTAGCGGTGACCTACGAGCAGTACTTC. As protein: CASSPRLAVTYEQYF.

This clone showed up just once. DNA for the CDR3: TGTGCCAGCAGCTCGGTACAGGGAACCGACGAGCAGTACTTC. This codes for CASSSVQGTDEQYF. J is TRBJ2-7 and V is TRBV5-4; D perhaps matches TRBD1 (6 bases). Germline lookup yields CDR1 SGHNT and CDR2 YYREEE (reference sequence). V lost 3 bases and J 5 bases, leaving 15 bases between the germline ends. The CDR3 runs 14 residues.

In this sample, this clone turned up a few times. The J gene is TRBJ2-7, the V gene TRBV30, with TRBD1 identical over 9 bases. CDR1 is GTSNPN, CDR2 SVGIG, per germline (reference sequence). CDR3 size: 12 residues. The V segment lost 5 bases and the J segment 4 bases; nucleotides outside the gene matches: 3. The chain's CDR3 is CAWGQGIYEQYF. The CDR3 DNA is TGTGCCTGGGGACAGGGGATATACGAGCAGTACTTC.

This clone was seen a few times. This rearrangement joins TRBV30 to TRBJ1-1, with D maybe TRBD1 (5 bases). The CDR3 covers 14 residues. The V and J ends lost 0 bases and 5 bases respectively, with 13 bases between them. CDR1 is GTSNPN and CDR2 is SVGIG in the germline V gene (reference sequence). CDR3 coding DNA: TGTGCCTGGAGTGTTAGGGGCGGCGGGACTGAAGCTTTCTTT. It specifies CAWSVRGGGTEAFF.

The rearrangement uses TRBV7-9 and TRBJ1-1, with 8 bases matching TRBD1. This CDR3 is 15 amino acids long. Trimming at V came to 5 bases and at J to 1 base, leaving 6 bases not matched to a gene. Germline CDR1 reads SEHNR; CDR2 reads FQNEAQ (reference sequence). DNA for the CDR3: TGTGCCAGCAGCCCTACCGGGACAGGGAACACTGAAGCTTTCTTT. Translation gives CASSPTGTGNTEAFF.

The chain links TRBV2 to TRBJ2-3; 7 bases align to TRBD1. V lost 3 bases and J lost 3; bases outside the gene matches: 12. The germline V gene encodes CDR1 SNHLY and CDR2 FYNNEI. CDR3 length: 17 amino acids. CDR3 DNA sequence: TGTGCCAGCAGTGACGATCCAGGGGGAAGGATGACAGATACGCAGTATTTT. It translates to CASSDDPGGRMTDTQYF.

This rearrangement joins TRBV2 to TRBJ1-5, with D tentatively TRBD1 (5 bases). V was pared by 6 bases and J by 4 bases, with 16 bases between. The CDR3 totals 15 residues. Germline CDR1 is SNHLY and CDR2 is FYNNEI. CDR3 bases: TGTGCCAGCAGCTCTCGTTGGGGCTTAAATCAGCCCCAGCATTTT. This gives the protein CASSSRWGLNQPQHF.

In its sample, this clone was seen a few times. The chain uses TRBV6-1 and TRBJ1-3; tentatively, D is TRBD1 (6 bases). The V end was cut by 4 bases, the J end by 1 base, with 11 bases between. The CDR3 consists of 15 residues. Germline-derived CDR1 and CDR2 are MNHNS and SASEGT. Here the CDR3 DNA reads TGTGCCAGCAGTGTAGACAGGCGATCTGGAAACACCATATATTTT. It codes for CASSVDRRSGNTIYF.

The V call is TRBV5-5, the J call TRBJ1-4, with 9 positions matching TRBD1. V was clipped by 2 bases and J by 2 bases; unmatched bases: 10. The CDR3 extends over 18 amino acids. Germline lookup yields CDR1 SGHKS and CDR2 YYEKEE (reference sequence). The CDR3 DNA follows: TGTGCCAGCAGCTTCGACCGGGACAGGGAGTCGACTAATGAAAAACTGTTTTTT. Translation gives CASSFDRDRESTNEKLFF.

The count of this clone is one. This same CDR3 is encoded by further DNA sequences in the sample. V gene TRBV6-4 combines with J gene TRBJ1-2; D is ambiguous. Germline-derived CDR1 and CDR2 are MRHNA and SNTAGT. This CDR3 has 12 amino acids. The ends were cut back, 2 bases at V and 3 bases at J, with 4 bases in the middle. Written as DNA, the CDR3 is TGTGCCAGCAGTGACAGGGACTATGGCTACACCTTC. Encoded protein: CASSDRDYGYTF.

This chain joins TRBV5-1 and TRBJ1-4, with 8 positions matching TRBD1. Trimming removed 3 bases from V and 8 bases from J; junction bases left unmatched: 15. CDR3 size: 17 residues. The germline V gene encodes CDR1 SGHRS and CDR2 YFSETQ. CDR3 in amino acids: CASSSATTDRGAEKLFF. CDR3 bases: TGCGCCAGCAGCTCAGCGACGACAGACAGGGGAGCCGAAAAACTGTTTTTT.

The gene calls are TRBV2 and TRBJ2-1, with TRBD2 identical over 10 bases. Trimming took 1 base from V and 9 from J; bases not matched to a gene: 3. Germline CDR1 reads SNHLY; CDR2 reads FYNNEI. CDR3 length: 14 residues. The CDR3 sequence: CASSEGAGGREQFF. Here the CDR3 DNA reads TGTGCCAGCAGTGAAGGAGCGGGAGGGCGTGAGCAGTTCTTC.

The table lists this clone with a few counts. As DNA, the CDR3 is TGTGCCAGCTCAGGGGGGGGGTTTATGAACACTGAAGCTTTCTTT. This codes for CASSGGGFMNTEAFF. The chain links TRBV18 to TRBJ1-1; weak D call: TRBD1 (5 bases). The CDR3 loop spans 15 amino acids. V lost 5 bases and J 0 bases, leaving 13 bases between the germline ends. Germline V gene data show CDR1 as KGHSH and CDR2 as LQKENI.

In this sample, this clone turned up once. V and J are TRBV11-2 and TRBJ2-1; the D is unclear. The germline V gene has CDR1 SGHAT and CDR2 FQNNGV. Trimming took 4 bases from V and 10 from J, leaving 14 bases between them. The CDR3 length is 13 residues. Here the CDR3 DNA reads TGTGCCAGCAGCTCCACAGTCCCTGGGGAGCAGTTCTTC. Amino acids: CASSSTVPGEQFF.

The chain links TRBV7-9 to TRBJ1-4; no definite D call. Germline loops: CDR1 SEHNR, CDR2 FQNEAQ (reference sequence). V was cut by 2 bases and J by 4 bases, with 11 bases left in between. CDR3 length equals 15 residues. The CDR3 sequence: CASSLKKGFNEKLFF. CDR3 bases: TGTGCCAGCAGCTTAAAAAAGGGATTTAATGAAAAACTGTTTTTT.

The CDR3 bases are TGTGCCAGCAGTTTCCGGGTTGCTACCTACGAGCAGTACTTC. Its protein is CASSFRVATYEQYF. The chain has TRBV2 and TRBJ2-7, with D hard to call. The germline CDR1 and CDR2 sequences are SNHLY and FYNNEI. This CDR3 has 14 amino acids. V was pared by 5 bases and J by 2 bases, with 13 bases between.

The rearrangement joins TRBV2 to TRBJ1-1; no firm D call. The length of the CDR3 is 13 residues. Per germline, CDR1 SNHLY and CDR2 FYNNEI. Trimming removed 3 bases at V and 7 bases at J, with 12 bases between. The CDR3 DNA reads as TGTGCCAGCAGTGACCCTTTCGCCCTTGAAGCTTTCTTT. Translation gives CASSDPFALEAFF.

V and J are TRBV21-1 and TRBJ1-4. TRBV21-1 is noted as a pseudogene. CDR3 size: 14 residues. CDR3 sequence reads: CASSKLCLIEKLFF. DNA of the CDR3: TGTGCCAGCAGCAAACTATGCCTCATTGAAAAACTGTTTTTT.

The chain links TRBV11-2 to TRBJ2-7, with D maybe TRBD2 (6 bases). The CDR3 is 14 residues long. The germline V and J ends were trimmed by 3 bases and 6 bases, with 15 bases remaining between them. Germline assignment: CDR1 SGHAT and CDR2 FQNNGV. The chain's CDR3 is CASSFLGREGEQYF. Written as DNA, the CDR3 is TGTGCCAGCAGCTTCCTCGGGAGAGAGGGCGAGCAGTACTTC.

This clone was seen just once. The V gene is TRBV6-5, the J gene TRBJ1-1; D is unresolved. Deletions cut 0 bases from V and 1 base from J, with 9 bases between. The CDR3 is 15 residues long. The germline V gene has CDR1 MNHEY and CDR2 SVGAGI. In nucleotides, the CDR3 is TGTGCCAGCAGTTACTCCCCTCAGGCGAACACTGAAGCTTTCTTT. Translating gives CASSYSPQANTEAFF.

V usage is TRBV6-5 and J usage is TRBJ1-6; maybe TRBD1 (5 bases). Germline CDR1 MNHEY, CDR2 SVGAGI. The CDR3 length is 15 residues. Trimming stripped 8 bases from V and 4 bases from J, with 15 bases between. For the CDR3, the DNA is TGTGCCAGCCGCCAGACAGAGATTTATAATTCACCCCTCCACTTT. Translated: CASRQTEIYNSPLHF.

The V gene is TRBV13, the J gene TRBJ2-3; 8 bases align to TRBD2. The CDR3 is made up of 17 amino acids. V gave up 2 bases and J gave up 0 bases; unmatched junction bases: 7. Germline CDR1 PRHDT, CDR2 FYEKMQ (reference sequence). The CDR3 coding sequence is TGTGCCAGCAGCTTAAAGAGCGGGAGCCTTAGCACAGATACGCAGTATTTT. This sequence encodes CASSLKSGSLSTDTQYF.

Concerning this clone itself: The junction differs from germline at one of its ends, possibly a read error. The CDR3 DNA reads TGTGCCAGCAGTGATAAGGGGGGCAGGAGGTATTTT. This codes for CASSDKGGRRYF. The chain combines TRBV6-1 with TRBJ1-4, with D tentatively TRBD1 (6 bases). Germline V gene sequence: CDR1 MNHNS, CDR2 SASEGT. The CDR3 is made up of 12 amino acids.

V gene TRBV11-3 combines with J gene TRBJ2-2, with D unresolved. Germline V gene lookup returns CDR1 SGHNT and CDR2 YENEEA. V lost 5 bases and J 7 bases, leaving 11 bases between the germline ends. This CDR3 is built from 13 residues. CDR3 residues: CASSPDGNGELFF. The CDR3 DNA reads TGTGCCAGCAGCCCTGACGGTAACGGGGAGCTGTTTTTT.

The chain has TRBV10-3 and TRBJ1-3, with a tentative D call TRBD1 (6 bases). V was pared by 5 bases and J by 0 bases, with 14 bases between. CDR1 and CDR2 from the germline V gene are ENHRY and SYGVKD. The CDR3 is made up of 16 amino acids. This CDR3 reads CAISLQGGGSGNTIYF. The CDR3 bases are TGTGCCATCAGTCTACAGGGAGGGGGCTCTGGAAACACCATATATTTT.

This clone was detected a few times. The gene calls are TRBV5-1 and TRBJ2-3, with 7 bases aligning to TRBD1. CDR3 length: 14 residues. Germline V gene data show CDR1 as SGHRS and CDR2 as YFSETQ. V was pared by 4 bases and J by 4 bases, with 6 bases of the junction left unmatched. Here the CDR3 DNA reads TGCGCCAGCAGCCGGGACAGCCGGTCAGATACGCAGTATTTT. Amino acids: CASSRDSRSDTQYF.